These 25 T cell receptor beta chains were all obtained from the same sample, sequenced in a study of shared clonotypes between healthy human individuals. Clones were read by immunoSEQ multiplex PCR, and TCRdb kept only the in-frame ones, dropping some. The sample carries 1.5 million to 2.5 million clones, roughly 95% recorded once. Terminally differentiated effector memory CD45RA+ cells were excluded by CCR7 positive selection of CD45RO-negative cells. Sequenced input: naive CD8+ T cells sorted from blood. Source of these receptors: a man aged 18 to 30 in good health.

The chain carries TRBV2 and TRBJ1-3; D is unresolved. V was cut by 4 bases and J by 0 bases, with 10 bases left in between. The CDR3 length is 15 residues. Germline assignment: CDR1 SNHLY and CDR2 FYNNEI. The CDR3 region is CASSGVPISGNTIYF. As DNA, the CDR3 is TGTGCCAGCAGTGGGGTCCCCATCTCTGGAAACACCATATATTTT.

This chain's CDR3 is CASSLRYSGANVLTF. The CDR3 DNA reads as TGCGCCAGCAGCCTTCGATACTCTGGGGCCAACGTCCTGACTTTC. The V gene is TRBV4-1, the J gene TRBJ2-6; the D is unclear. Germline CDR1 reads MGHRA; CDR2 reads YSYEKL. The CDR3 totals 15 residues. V was pared by 4 bases and J by 0 bases, with 7 bases between.

The genes are TRBV30 and TRBJ2-5; D gene unclear. Between the trimmed V and J ends, which lost 0 bases and 3 bases, there was a span of 11 bases. The CDR3 loop spans 14 amino acids. The V gene's germline CDR1 is GTSNPN and CDR2 SVGIG (reference sequence). The CDR3 reads CAWSVLGFEETQYF. The CDR3 DNA sequence: TGTGCCTGGAGTGTACTGGGTTTCGAAGAGACCCAGTACTTC. The complete variable domain, with remaining parts taken from reference TRBV30 and TRBJ2-5, reads SQTIHQWPATLVQPVGSPLSLECTVEGTSNPNLYWYRQAAGRGLQLLFYSVGIGQISSEVPQNLSASRPQDRQFILSSKKLLLSDSGFYLCAWSVLGFEETQYFGPGTRLLVL.

The chain links TRBV19 to TRBJ2-7; TRBD2 aligns across 13 bases. This CDR3 has 16 amino acids. Germline V gene data show CDR1 as LNHDA and CDR2 as SQIVND (reference sequence). V shed 4 bases, J shed 5 bases, and the junction held 8 bases outside the gene matches. The CDR3 coding sequence is TGTGCCAGTAGTAATTGGACTAGCGGGGGAAAAAACGAGCAGTACTTC. Its translation: CASSNWTSGGKNEQYF.

The V gene is TRBV10-3, the J gene TRBJ1-3, with D unresolved. Trimming shortened V by 0 bases and J by 0 bases, and 9 bases separated the two germline ends. CDR3 length: 16 residues. CDR1 and CDR2 from the germline V gene are ENHRY and SYGVKD. Here the CDR3 reads CAISESLGRSGNTIYF. The CDR3 nucleotides read TGTGCCATCAGTGAGTCCCTGGGTCGCTCTGGAAACACCATATATTTT.

A word on this clone: Other nucleotide sequences in the sample specify the same CDR3. This rearrangement joins TRBV15 to TRBJ1-5; D gene unclear. CDR3 length equals 15 residues. V lost 0 bases and J 1 base, leaving 7 bases between the germline ends. Germline assignment: CDR1 LNHNV and CDR2 YYDKDF (reference sequence). The CDR3 nucleotides are TGTGCCACCAGCAGAGATAGGGCAAGCAATCAGCCCCAGCATTTT. The encoded protein is CATSRDRASNQPQHF.

This clone has a single count. This chain uses TRBV7-3 with TRBJ2-5; TRBD1 aligns across 10 bases. CDR3 length equals 16 residues. With 1 base clipped from V and 5 bases from J, the junction kept 7 bases outside the gene matches. Germline V gene lookup returns CDR1 SGHTA and CDR2 FQGTGA. The CDR3 DNA reads as TGTGCCAGCAGCTTAATGGGACAGGGGCAGCTGGAGACCCAGTACTTC. Encoded protein: CASSLMGQGQLETQYF.

The chain has TRBV2 and TRBJ1-1; D unresolved. There are 16 residues in the CDR3. CDR1 SNHLY and CDR2 FYNNEI come from the germline V gene. V gave up 1 base and J gave up 7 bases, with 19 bases separating them. The CDR3: CASSEGQHLPRVEAFF. CDR3 DNA sequence: TGTGCCAGCAGTGAAGGCCAGCACTTACCGAGGGTTGAAGCTTTCTTT.

The V and J genes are TRBV7-6 and TRBJ2-1; 7 bases map to TRBD2. Germline V gene lookup returns CDR1 SGHVS and CDR2 FNYEAQ. The length of the CDR3 is 11 residues. The V gene end was trimmed by 5 bases and the J gene end by 10 bases; junction bases not matched to a gene: 2. The CDR3: CASSPLAEQFF. The CDR3 coding sequence is TGTGCCAGCAGCCCACTAGCGGAGCAGTTCTTC.

The CDR3 DNA follows: TGTGCCAGCAGCTTCCCCGGGGACAGGGGGCGCCACGAGCAGTACTTC. Translating gives CASSFPGDRGRHEQYF. V is TRBV7-2 and J is TRBJ2-7; TRBD1 matches at 12 bases. J lost 5 bases, V lost 3 bases, and 8 bases had no gene match. Germline CDR1 is SGHTA and CDR2 is FQGNSA. The CDR3 has 16 amino acids.

Notes on this clone: Other DNA sequences from this sample encode an identical CDR3 as well. The rearrangement joins TRBV11-2 to TRBJ2-7; possible D gene TRBD2, 5 bases. Germline CDR1 is SGHAT and CDR2 is FQNNGV. The CDR3 totals 13 residues. V lost 1 base, J lost 3 bases, and 7 bases lay in between. CDR3: CASSLGAGYEQYF. DNA for the CDR3: TGTGCCAGCAGCTTAGGGGCGGGCTACGAGCAGTACTTC.

The genes are TRBV28 and TRBJ2-7, with 9 bases fitting TRBD1. Germline V lookup: CDR1 MDHEN, CDR2 SYDVKM. With V trimmed by 5 bases and J by 3 bases, 8 bases remained unmatched. This CDR3 spans 15 amino acids. CDR3 residues: CASSQTGQGSYEQYF. CDR3 in DNA: TGTGCCAGCAGTCAGACAGGACAGGGGAGCTACGAGCAGTACTTC.

This CDR3 reads CASGTGAIIRAVTSQDEQYF. In DNA, the CDR3 is TGTGCCAGCGGGACAGGGGCGATCATACGAGCAGTAACCTCTCAGGACGAGCAGTACTTC. The V gene is TRBV2, the J gene TRBJ2-7, with TRBD1 matching over 10 bases. J lost 5 bases, V lost 8 bases, and 27 bases had no gene match. This CDR3 has 20 amino acids. Germline CDR1 reads SNHLY; CDR2 reads FYNNEI.

The chain has TRBV5-4 and TRBJ2-5; possibly TRBD1 or TRBD2 for D (6 bases each). The germline V gene encodes CDR1 SGHNT and CDR2 YYREEE (reference sequence). V lost 2 bases and J 5 bases, leaving 13 bases between the germline ends. The CDR3 contains 14 residues. The CDR3 protein is CASSFQGGPETQYF. The CDR3 coding sequence is TGTGCCAGCAGCTTTCAAGGGGGGCCGGAGACCCAGTACTTC.

The rearrangement links TRBV4-1 to TRBJ2-3, with a weak D call TRBD1 (5 bases). V dropped 3 bases and J dropped 2 bases, with 9 bases sitting between them. This CDR3 has 14 residues. CDR1 MGHRA and CDR2 YSYEKL come from the germline V gene. The CDR3 here is CASSHSTVTDTQYF. The CDR3 DNA follows: TGCGCCAGCAGCCACTCGACAGTCACAGATACGCAGTATTTT.

The chain uses TRBV30 and TRBJ1-2; D is uncertain. CDR1 is GTSNPN, CDR2 SVGIG, per germline (reference sequence). V was clipped by 6 bases and J by 4 bases, with 9 bases between them. The CDR3 loop spans 11 amino acids. In DNA, the CDR3 is TGTGCCTGCACTTTGGGCTATGGCTACACCTTC. Its protein product is CACTLGYGYTF.

With respect to this clone: The same CDR3 can be traced to other DNA sequences in this sample. The V and J genes are TRBV5-6 and TRBJ2-7; a possible D gene is TRBD2 (5 bases). Germline assignment: CDR1 SGHDT and CDR2 YYEEEE. Trimming took 1 base from V and 0 from J, leaving 8 bases between them. There are 14 residues in the CDR3. The CDR3 is CASSLYGNSYEQYF. Here the CDR3 DNA reads TGTGCCAGCAGCTTGTACGGGAACTCCTACGAGCAGTACTTC.

V gene TRBV9 combines with J gene TRBJ2-1; 10 bases match TRBD2. Germline V gene data show CDR1 as SGDLS and CDR2 as YYNGEE. V dropped 0 bases and J dropped 0; count of bases not matched to a gene: 6. The CDR3 spans 18 residues. In DNA, the CDR3 is TGTGCCAGCAGCGTAGGACTAGCGGGTTGGAGCTCCTACAATGAGCAGTTCTTC. This gives the protein CASSVGLAGWSSYNEQFF.

V usage is TRBV7-9 and J usage is TRBJ2-5, with 7 bases lining up with TRBD2. The germline V gene encodes CDR1 SEHNR and CDR2 FQNEAQ (reference sequence). The CDR3 extends over 16 amino acids. The V gene end was trimmed by 4 bases and the J gene end by 5 bases; junction bases not matched to a gene: 13. DNA for the CDR3: TGTGCCAGCAGCTCCCGATTGCGGGAGTGGCGGGAGACCCAGTACTTC. Translated, it gives CASSSRLREWRETQYF. Full variable domain (remainder filled in from reference TRBV7-9 and TRBJ2-5): DTGVSQNPRHKITKRGQNVTFRCDPISEHNRLYWYRQTLGQGPEFLTYFQNEAQLEKSRLLSDRFSAERPKGSFSTLEIQRTEQGDSAMYLCASSSRLREWRETQYFGPGTRLLVL.

This clone has a single count. The chain joins TRBV9 to TRBJ2-7; TRBD2 aligns across 9 bases. Germline trimming cut 0 bases from V and 2 bases from J; bases unmatched to any gene: 6. The CDR3 runs to 16 residues. Germline lookup yields CDR1 SGDLS and CDR2 YYNGEE. CDR3 nucleotides: TGTGCCAGCAGCGTAGCTGCTAGCGGGGCTACCTACGAGCAGTACTTC. Its translation: CASSVAASGATYEQYF. Drawing the rest from reference TRBV9 and TRBJ2-7, the complete variable domain is DSGVTQTPKHLITATGQRVTLRCSPRSGDLSVYWYQQSLDQGLQFLIQYYNGEERAKGNILERFSAQQFPDLHSELNLSSLELGDSALYFCASSVAASGATYEQYFGPGTRLTVT.

A word on this clone: The sample contains more than one DNA sequence encoding this CDR3. The gene calls are TRBV11-2 and TRBJ2-7; D gene ambiguous. The CDR3 consists of 13 residues. Germline V gene sequence: CDR1 SGHAT, CDR2 FQNNGV. V was shortened by 1 base and J by 4 bases, with 8 bases between the two germline ends. The CDR3 loop is CASSLGSPYEQYF. CDR3 in DNA: TGTGCCAGCAGCTTAGGTTCCCCTTACGAGCAGTACTTC. Variable domain in full (rest from reference TRBV11-2 and TRBJ2-7): EAGVAQSPRYKIIEKRQSVAFWCNPISGHATLYWYQQILGQGPKLLIQFQNNGVVDDSQLPKDRFSAERLKGVDSTLKIQPAKLEDSAVYLCASSLGSPYEQYFGPGTRLTVT.

The chain uses TRBV30 and TRBJ1-2, with a weak D call TRBD1 (5 bases). V was shortened by 5 bases and J by 0 bases, with 13 bases between the two germline ends. From germline, CDR1 is GTSNPN and CDR2 SVGIG (reference sequence). The length of the CDR3 is 14 residues. Written as DNA, the CDR3 is TGTGCCTGGCTATCGGGGACCGCTAACTATGGCTACACCTTC. Translation: CAWLSGTANYGYTF.

This rearrangement joins TRBV6-5 to TRBJ2-5; D unclear. Germline CDR1 MNHEY, CDR2 SVGAGI. V was cut by 2 bases and J by 2 bases, with 9 bases left in between. The CDR3 is 14 amino acids. Here the CDR3 reads CASSYGVYQETQYF. CDR3 in DNA: TGTGCCAGCAGTTACGGGGTGTATCAAGAGACCCAGTACTTC.

J is TRBJ1-1 and V is TRBV5-6; TRBD1 matches at 10 bases. V dropped 3 bases and J dropped 5; count of bases not matched to a gene: 7. This CDR3 is 15 amino acids long. Germline V CDR1 and CDR2: SGHDT, YYEEEE. The CDR3 nucleotides read TGTGCCAGCAGCTCCGGGACAGGGGCCAGGACTGAAGCTTTCTTT. Amino acids: CASSSGTGARTEAFF.

The chain employs TRBV7-8 and TRBJ2-1; TRBD2 aligns across 13 bases. The CDR3 sequence is 20 residues long. V lost 1 base, J lost 2 bases, and 11 bases stayed unmatched. Germline CDR1 is SGHVS and CDR2 is FQNEAQ. CDR3 in DNA: TGTGCCAGCAGCTTAGGACTAGCGGGGGGCTTCACACAAACCTACAATGAGCAGTTCTTC. This encodes CASSLGLAGGFTQTYNEQFF.